The T cell receptor (beta chain) described here comes from a study of shared clonotypes between healthy human individuals (dated by TCRdb to 2018 to 2020). In terms of the full investigation: A couple of women and a few men aged 18 to 49 years were included in the cohort. Between about 0.8 and 9 billion PBMCs per donor were obtained by leukapheresis. The study deeply sequenced blood TCR repertoires of several healthy adults to estimate repertoire size and the extent of clonotype sharing between individuals. Different laboratories and diverse techniques were used to prepare libraries and sequence TCR repertoires, to increase sequencing depth and limit assay-specific biases.

The investigation overall reported the following: Sampling was restricted to blood, and TCR repertoires in tissues likely differ from the TCR repertoires found in blood. The small number of donors limited the genetic and exposure-history diversity represented. Pairwise subsampling indicated that sequencing depth was expected to affect the degree of clonotype sharing among donors.

Healthy HIV-negative adults with no recently reported acute infections or vaccinations were included as donors. Only Caucasian adults living in Nashville, Tennessee, USA were represented among the donors. For unsorted samples, tens of millions of PBMCs were counted, and genomic DNA was extracted using the QIAamp DNA Blood Mini kit. After blood collection by leukapheresis, PBMCs were isolated using Ficoll-Histopaque density gradient centrifugation and then cryopreserved in the vapor phase of liquid nitrogen. Using the deep immunoSEQ assay, TCR CDR3 regions were amplified from genomic DNA by multiplex PCR. Extracted genomic DNA from each cell subset was distributed evenly across all wells of several immunoSEQ 96-well plates, and each plate was treated as a replicate. For unsorted PBMC, each replicate PCR was loaded with approximately 300 ng genomic DNA, equivalent to about 30,000 T cell genomes. Ten immunoSEQ deep assay plates were used to sequence the unsorted PBMC genomic DNA. Purified libraries were measured with a Qubit 3.0 fluorometer, size-checked on a Bioanalyzer 2100, and measured again with the KAPA Library Quantification kit. A separate single-read 150-cycle Illumina NextSeq 550 flow cell was used to sequence each immunoSEQ 96-well plate. In the source study's methods: The immunoSEQ output contained only junctional sequences without quality scores, so filtering could not match that applied to full-length reads. Sequences were annotated with PyIR, a Python wrapper for IgBLAST v1.9, and V/J genes and CDR3 were assigned using IMGT germline references. Reads were removed for weak V/J assignments (E-value above 1e-6), missing CDR3, stop codons, out-of-frame junctions, or ambiguous translated residues. V3J clonotypes were defined as sequences sharing the same inferred V gene, J gene, and CDR3 amino acid sequence. The percentage overlap between two repertoires was calculated by dividing the number of shared unique clonotypes by the size of the smaller repertoire. Repertoire richness was assessed with RTK rarefaction, the Chao1 estimator, and Recon v2.1 estimates of unobserved clonotypes. TCRdb stores this immuneACCESS table with in-frame sequences only. Part of the clones is absent; in the studies checked, under half of the shortfall reflects unresolved V genes, and no reason is known for the rest. V and J calls and clone size are those listed in that table; D and trimming were worked out from the DNA. The sample table contains about 600,000 clones; only one count was recorded for around three quarters of them. The ten largest clones capture around 12% of the sample.

A note on this clone: Its antigen is currently not known. No quality values exist for individual bases; no much larger clone is one base distant.

The germline V gene sets CDR1 to SGHRS and CDR2 to YFSETQ. Counted from cysteine to phenylalanine, this CDR3 has 15 amino acids. Just the 45-base CDR3 DNA is kept, in frame starting at base 1. After removal of 3 bases from V and 0 bases from J, the junction retains 3 bases not matched to a gene. The V and J genes are TRBV5-1 and TRBJ1-2, with 9 bases in between that match TRBD1. Specimen: PBMCs. The clonotype originates from a woman aged 40 to 55 in good health. Some clones in this sample may be carry-over from other donors' samples. The CDR3 is CASSWGTGTNYGYTF. The DNA sequence follows: TGCGCCAGCAGCTGGGGGACAGGGACTAACTATGGCTACACCTTC.